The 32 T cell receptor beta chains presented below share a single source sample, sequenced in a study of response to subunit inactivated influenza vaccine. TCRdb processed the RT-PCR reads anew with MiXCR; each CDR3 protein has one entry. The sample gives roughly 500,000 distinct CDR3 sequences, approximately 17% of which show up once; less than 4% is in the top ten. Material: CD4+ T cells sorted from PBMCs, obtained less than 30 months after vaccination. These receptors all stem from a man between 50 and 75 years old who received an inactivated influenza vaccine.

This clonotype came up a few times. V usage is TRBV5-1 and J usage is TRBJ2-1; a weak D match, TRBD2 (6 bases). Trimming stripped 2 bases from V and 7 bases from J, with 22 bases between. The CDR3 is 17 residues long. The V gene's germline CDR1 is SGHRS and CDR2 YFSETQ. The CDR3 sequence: CASSFSYYRDLQNEQFF. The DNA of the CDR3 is TGCGCCAGCAGCTTCTCATACTACCGGGACTTACAGAATGAGCAGTTCTTC.

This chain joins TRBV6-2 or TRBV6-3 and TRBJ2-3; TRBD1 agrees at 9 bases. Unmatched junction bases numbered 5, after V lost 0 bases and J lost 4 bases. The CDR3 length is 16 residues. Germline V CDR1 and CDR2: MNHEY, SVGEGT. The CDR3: CASSYSTGQGPDTQYF. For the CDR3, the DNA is TGTGCCAGCAGTTACTCAACCGGACAGGGGCCAGATACGCAGTATTTT.

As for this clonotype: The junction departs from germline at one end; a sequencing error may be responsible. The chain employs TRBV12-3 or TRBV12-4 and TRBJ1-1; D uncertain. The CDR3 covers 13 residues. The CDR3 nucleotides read TGCGCCAGCAGTATCGCTCGGGGAGCTGAAGCTTTCTTT. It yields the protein CASSIARGAEAFF.

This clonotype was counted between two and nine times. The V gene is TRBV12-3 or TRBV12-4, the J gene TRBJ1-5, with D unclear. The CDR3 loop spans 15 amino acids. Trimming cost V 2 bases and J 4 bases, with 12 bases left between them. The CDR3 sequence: CASSLSGISNQPQHF. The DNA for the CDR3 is TGTGCCAGCAGTTTAAGCGGGATCTCAAATCAGCCCCAGCATTTT.

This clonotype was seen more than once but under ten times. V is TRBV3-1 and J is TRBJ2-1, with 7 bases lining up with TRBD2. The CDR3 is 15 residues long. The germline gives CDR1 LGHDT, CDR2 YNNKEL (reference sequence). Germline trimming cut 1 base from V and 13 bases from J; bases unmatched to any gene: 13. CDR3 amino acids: CASSQAGGGALAQFF. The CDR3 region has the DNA TGTGCCAGCAGCCAAGCGGGAGGCGGGGCTCTCGCTCAGTTCTTC.

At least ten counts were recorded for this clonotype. CDR3 bases: TGTGCCAGCAGCAGGGGTCCGGCGAACACTGAAGCTTTCTTT. It encodes CASSRGPANTEAFF. The rearrangement joins TRBV7-6 to TRBJ1-1; a weak D match, TRBD1 (5 bases). This CDR3 comprises 14 residues. Per germline, CDR1 SGHVS and CDR2 FNYEAQ. Trimming removed 5 bases at V and 1 base at J, with 11 bases between.

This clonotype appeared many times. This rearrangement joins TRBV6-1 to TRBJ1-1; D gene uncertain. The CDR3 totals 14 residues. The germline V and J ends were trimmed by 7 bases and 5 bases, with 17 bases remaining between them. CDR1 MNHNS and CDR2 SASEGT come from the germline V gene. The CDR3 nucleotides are TGTGCCAGCAACCGTTTGAGGGTGGGAACTGAAGCTTTCTTT. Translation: CASNRLRVGTEAFF.

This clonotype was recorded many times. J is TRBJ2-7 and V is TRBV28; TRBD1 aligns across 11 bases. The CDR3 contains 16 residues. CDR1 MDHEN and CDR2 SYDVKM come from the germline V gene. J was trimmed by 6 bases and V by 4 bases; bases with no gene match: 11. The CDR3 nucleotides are TGTGCCAGCAGTTCAGGACAGGGGGCCACACTCGGCGAGCAGTACTTC. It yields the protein CASSSGQGATLGEQYF.

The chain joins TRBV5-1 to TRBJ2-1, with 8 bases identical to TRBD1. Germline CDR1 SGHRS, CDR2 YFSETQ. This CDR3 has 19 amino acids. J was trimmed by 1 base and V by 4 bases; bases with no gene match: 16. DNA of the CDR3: TGCGCCAGCAGCCCCGGACAGGGATTAAGAGTTTTGTCCTACAATGAGCAGTTCTTC. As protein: CASSPGQGLRVLSYNEQFF.

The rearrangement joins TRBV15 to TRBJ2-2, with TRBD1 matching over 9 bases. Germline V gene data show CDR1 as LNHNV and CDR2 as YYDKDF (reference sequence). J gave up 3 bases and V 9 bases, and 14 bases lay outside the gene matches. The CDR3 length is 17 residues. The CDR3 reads CATWTGELGVDTGELFF. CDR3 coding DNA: TGTGCCACGTGGACAGGGGAACTCGGGGTGGACACCGGGGAGCTGTTTTTT. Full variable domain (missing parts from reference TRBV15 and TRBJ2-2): DAMVIQNPRYQVTQFGKPVTLSCSQTLNHNVMYWYQQKSSQAPKLLFHYYDKDFNNEADTPDNFQSRRPNTSFCFLDIRSPGLGDTAMYLCATWTGELGVDTGELFFGEGSRLTVL.

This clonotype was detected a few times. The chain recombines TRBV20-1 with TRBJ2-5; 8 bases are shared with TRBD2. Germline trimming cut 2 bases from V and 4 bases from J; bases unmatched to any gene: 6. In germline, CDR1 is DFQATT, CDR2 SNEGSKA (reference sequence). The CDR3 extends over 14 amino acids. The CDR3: CSARNLRGGETQYF. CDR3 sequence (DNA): TGCAGTGCTAGAAATCTCCGGGGGGGAGAGACCCAGTACTTC.

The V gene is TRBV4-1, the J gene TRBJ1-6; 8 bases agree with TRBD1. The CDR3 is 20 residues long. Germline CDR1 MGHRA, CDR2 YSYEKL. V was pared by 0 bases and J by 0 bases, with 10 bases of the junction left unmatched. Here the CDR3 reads CASSQEVFTGGSSYNSPLHF. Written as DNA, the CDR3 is TGCGCCAGCAGCCAAGAGGTCTTCACAGGGGGTAGCTCCTATAATTCACCCCTCCACTTT.

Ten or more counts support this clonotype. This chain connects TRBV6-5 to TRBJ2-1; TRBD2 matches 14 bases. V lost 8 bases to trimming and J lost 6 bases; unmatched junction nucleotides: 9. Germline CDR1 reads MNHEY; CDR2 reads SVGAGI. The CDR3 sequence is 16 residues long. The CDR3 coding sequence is TGTGCCAGCGGGACTAGCGGGAGTAGGGGACGCAATGAGCAGTTCTTC. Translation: CASGTSGSRGRNEQFF.

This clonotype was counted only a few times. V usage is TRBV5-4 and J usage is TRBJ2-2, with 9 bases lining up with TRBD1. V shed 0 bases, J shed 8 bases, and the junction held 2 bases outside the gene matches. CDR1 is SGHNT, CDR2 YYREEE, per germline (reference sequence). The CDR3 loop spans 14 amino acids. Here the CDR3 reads CASSLDRGRGELFF. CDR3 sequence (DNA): TGTGCCAGCAGCTTGGACAGGGGGCGGGGGGAGCTGTTTTTT.

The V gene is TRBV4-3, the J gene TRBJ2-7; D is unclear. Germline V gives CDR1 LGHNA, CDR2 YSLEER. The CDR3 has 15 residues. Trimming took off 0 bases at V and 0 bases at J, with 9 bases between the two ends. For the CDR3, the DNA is TGCGCCAGCAGCCAAGATTCAGCGCTCTCCTACGAGCAGTACGTC. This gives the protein CASSQDSALSYEQYV.

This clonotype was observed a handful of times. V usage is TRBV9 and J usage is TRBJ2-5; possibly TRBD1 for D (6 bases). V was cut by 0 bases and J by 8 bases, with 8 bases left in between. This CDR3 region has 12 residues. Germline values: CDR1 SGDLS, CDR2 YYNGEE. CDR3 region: CASSVADSTQYF. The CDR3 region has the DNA TGTGCCAGCAGCGTAGCGGACAGTACCCAGTACTTC.

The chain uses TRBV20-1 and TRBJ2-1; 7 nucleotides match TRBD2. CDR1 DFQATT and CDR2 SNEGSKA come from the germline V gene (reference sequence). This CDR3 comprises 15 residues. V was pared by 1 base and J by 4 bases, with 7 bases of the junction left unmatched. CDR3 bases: TGCAGTGCTAGAGCTCGACTAGCAGAGTACAATGAGCAGTTCTTC. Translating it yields CSARARLAEYNEQFF.

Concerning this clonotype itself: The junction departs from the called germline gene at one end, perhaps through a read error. CDR3 DNA sequence: TGTGCCAGCAGCCTAGATACTGGGACTAGCCGCCTTTATTACAATGAGCAGTTCTTC. Its translation is CASSLDTGTSRLYYNEQFF. V gene TRBV11-2 combines with J gene TRBJ2-1; 9 bases are a match to TRBD2. The CDR3 has 19 residues. Germline-derived CDR1 and CDR2 are SGHAT and FQNNGV.

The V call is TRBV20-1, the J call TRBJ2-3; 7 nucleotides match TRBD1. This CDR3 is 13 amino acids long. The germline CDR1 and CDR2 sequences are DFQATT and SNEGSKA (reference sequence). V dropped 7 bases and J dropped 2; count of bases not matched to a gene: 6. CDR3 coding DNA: TGCAGTGTTGGACAGGAACTCACAGATACGCAGTATTTT. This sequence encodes CSVGQELTDTQYF.

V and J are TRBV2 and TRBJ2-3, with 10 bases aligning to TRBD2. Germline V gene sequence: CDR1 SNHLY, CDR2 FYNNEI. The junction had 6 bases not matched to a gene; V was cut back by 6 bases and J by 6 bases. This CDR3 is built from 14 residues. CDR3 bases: TGTGCCAGCAGCATAGCGGGAGGAATGGATACGCAGTATTTT. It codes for CASSIAGGMDTQYF.

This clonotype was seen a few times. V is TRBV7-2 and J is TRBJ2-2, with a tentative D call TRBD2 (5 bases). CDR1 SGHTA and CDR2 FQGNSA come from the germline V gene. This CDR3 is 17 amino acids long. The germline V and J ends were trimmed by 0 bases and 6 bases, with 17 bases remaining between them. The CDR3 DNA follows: TGTGCCAGCAGCTTAGCCCTTTTGAGGGAACATTCCGGGGAGCTGTTTTTT. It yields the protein CASSLALLREHSGELFF.

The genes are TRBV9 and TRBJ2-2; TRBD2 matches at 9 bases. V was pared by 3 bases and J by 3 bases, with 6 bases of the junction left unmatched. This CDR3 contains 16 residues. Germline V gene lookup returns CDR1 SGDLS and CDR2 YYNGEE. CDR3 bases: TGTGCCAGCAGCGGAAGTAGACTAGCGGACACCGGGGAGCTGTTTTTT. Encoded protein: CASSGSRLADTGELFF.

In DNA, the CDR3 is TGTGCCAGCAGTTTGAGGCAGGGGGGTTATCAGCCCCAGCATTTT. Residues: CASSLRQGGYQPQHF. The V call is TRBV12-3 or TRBV12-4, the J call TRBJ1-5; the match to TRBD1 covers 7 bases. The CDR3 contains 15 residues. J lost 5 bases, V lost 3 bases, and 7 bases had no gene match.

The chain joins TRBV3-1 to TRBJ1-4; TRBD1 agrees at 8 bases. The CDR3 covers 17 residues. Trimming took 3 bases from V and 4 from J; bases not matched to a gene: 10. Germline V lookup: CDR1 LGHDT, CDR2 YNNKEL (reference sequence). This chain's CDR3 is CASSQNPPGQVNEKLFF. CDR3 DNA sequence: TGTGCCAGCAGCCAGAACCCTCCGGGACAGGTTAATGAAAAACTGTTTTTT.

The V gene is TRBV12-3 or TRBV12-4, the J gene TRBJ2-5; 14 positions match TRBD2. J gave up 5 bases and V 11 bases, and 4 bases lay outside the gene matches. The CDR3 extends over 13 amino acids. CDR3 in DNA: TGTGCCTCGGGACTAGCGGGAGCGGAGACCCAGTACTTC. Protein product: CASGLAGAETQYF.

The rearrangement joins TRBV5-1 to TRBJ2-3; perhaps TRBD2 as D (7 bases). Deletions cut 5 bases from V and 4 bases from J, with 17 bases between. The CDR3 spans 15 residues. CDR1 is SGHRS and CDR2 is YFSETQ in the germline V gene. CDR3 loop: CASSKRGGPSDTQYF. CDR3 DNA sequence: TGCGCCAGCAGTAAGAGGGGGGGGCCGTCAGATACGCAGTATTTT.

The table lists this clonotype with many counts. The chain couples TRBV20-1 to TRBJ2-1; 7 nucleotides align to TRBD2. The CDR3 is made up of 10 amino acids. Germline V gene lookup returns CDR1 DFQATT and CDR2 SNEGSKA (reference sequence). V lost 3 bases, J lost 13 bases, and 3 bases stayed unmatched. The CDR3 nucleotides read TGCAGTGCTAGCGGACTAGGACAGTTCTTC. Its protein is CSASGLGQFF.

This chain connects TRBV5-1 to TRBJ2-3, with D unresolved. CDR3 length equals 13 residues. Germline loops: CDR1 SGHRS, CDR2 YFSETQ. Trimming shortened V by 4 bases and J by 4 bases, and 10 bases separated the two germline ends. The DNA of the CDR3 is TGCGCCAGCAGCACCCCTGGTTCAGATACGCAGTATTTT. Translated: CASSTPGSDTQYF.

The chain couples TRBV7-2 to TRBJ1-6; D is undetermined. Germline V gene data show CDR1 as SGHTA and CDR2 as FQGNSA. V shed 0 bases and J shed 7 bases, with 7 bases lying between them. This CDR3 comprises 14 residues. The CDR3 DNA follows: TGTGCCAGCAGCTTAGCCGGGCAAAATTCACCCCTCCACTTT. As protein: CASSLAGQNSPLHF.

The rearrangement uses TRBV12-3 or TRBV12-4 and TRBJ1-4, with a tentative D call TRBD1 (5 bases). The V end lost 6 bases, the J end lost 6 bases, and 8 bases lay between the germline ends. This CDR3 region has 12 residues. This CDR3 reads CASRRGDEKLFF. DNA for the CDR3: TGTGCCAGCAGACGGGGCGATGAAAAACTGTTTTTT.

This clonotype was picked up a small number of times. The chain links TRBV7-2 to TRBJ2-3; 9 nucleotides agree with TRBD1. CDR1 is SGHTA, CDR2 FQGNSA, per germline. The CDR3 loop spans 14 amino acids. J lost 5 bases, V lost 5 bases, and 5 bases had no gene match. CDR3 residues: CASSPNRGRDTQYF. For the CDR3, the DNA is TGTGCCAGCAGCCCAAACAGGGGGCGAGATACGCAGTATTTT.

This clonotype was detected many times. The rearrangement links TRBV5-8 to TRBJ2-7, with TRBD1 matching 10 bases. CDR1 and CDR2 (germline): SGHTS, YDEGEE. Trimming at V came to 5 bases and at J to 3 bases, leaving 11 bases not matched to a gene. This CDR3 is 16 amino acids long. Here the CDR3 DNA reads TGTGCCAGCAGTTCCGGGACAGGGGCCCCCATCTACGAGCAGTACTTC. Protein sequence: CASSSGTGAPIYEQYF.